The clone carrying this T cell receptor beta chain was counted once. Its antigen is unknown. The sample belongs to a study of graft-versus-host responses after intestinal transplantation. Study-level points and caveats: Declining HvG levels early post-transplant were linked to peak circulating GvH clone levels.

Only in-frame clones appear in the TCRdb table, and some are missing; sequencing was by immunoSEQ multiplex PCR. The table lists about 19,000 clones, around 90% of them singletons, with approximately 2% in the top ten. The CDR3 has 13 amino acids. V was cut by 2 bases and J by 10 bases, with 9 bases left in between. Germline values: CDR1 MNHEY, CDR2 SVGAGI. The rearrangement joins TRBV6-5 to TRBJ1-6; D gene ambiguous. The source was PBMCs, collected less than 400 days after transplant. This sequence originates from a human patient who received an intestinal transplant, so some T cells may come from the graft donor. CDR3 residues: CASSYRIESPLHF. In DNA, the CDR3 is TGTGCCAGCAGTTACCGGATCGAATCACCCCTCCACTTT.